Detailed here is one T cell receptor beta chain. Its antigen is undetermined. The sample originates from a study of T cell responses to AZD1222 COVID-19 vaccine. Study conclusions and caveats: Spike-specific TCR breadth and depth rose after two AZD1222 doses. Sampling captured repertoires only after the peak T cell response.

The assay was immunoSEQ multiplex PCR, and TCRdb's table has in-frame clones only and misses some. Of more than 90,000 clones listed, 65% to 85% are singletons. V lost 1 base to trimming and J lost 6 bases, with 9 bases between them. Germline CDR1 is LGHDT and CDR2 is YNNKEL (reference sequence). The CDR3 runs 13 residues. Second doses that came at about 4 or about 12 weeks were put together. The sample was peripheral blood, taken 28 days after the second AZD1222 dose. The clonotype comes from an adult who received the AZD1222 COVID-19 vaccine. V gene TRBV3-1 (or the pseudogene TRBV3-2) combines with J gene TRBJ1-2; D not certain. The CDR3 loop reads CASSQVRGDGYTF. Written as DNA, the CDR3 is TGTGCCAGCAGCCAAGTTCGTGGAGATGGCTACACCTTC.